This T cell receptor (beta chain) was sequenced during a study of CD8+ T cells in alopecia areata. Study observations and caveats: Higher clonality and more expanded CD8+ clones appeared in lesional than normal scalp.

Extracted RNA was reverse transcribed into cDNA, the sequencing template. Generated by immunoSEQ multiplex PCR, the TCRdb table keeps only in-frame clones and is missing some. Of over 200,000 clones listed, 50% to 60% were seen once; the top ten hold 0.45%. V was shortened by 6 bases and J by 8 bases, with 8 bases between the two germline ends. Germline V gene sequence: CDR1 MNHEY, CDR2 SMNVEV (reference sequence). There are 12 residues in the CDR3. PBMCs yielded sorted CD4+ and CD8+ T cells. Concerning this clone: The antigen is undetermined.

The material sequenced was CD4+ T cells sorted from blood, taken at week 0. The chain links TRBV27 to TRBJ1-6; TRBD1 might be the D (5 bases). The origin of this receptor is a human donor with alopecia areata. The CDR3 here is CASSSGYSPLHF. The CDR3 DNA follows: TGTGCCAGCAGCTCAGGGTATTCACCCCTCCACTTT.